These 5 T cell receptor beta chains share one sample of origin, sequenced in a study of response to subunit inactivated influenza vaccine. TCRdb called the RT-PCR reads again in MiXCR, with one record for every CDR3 protein. The profile shows hundreds of thousands of distinct CDR3 sequences, approximately 14% of them singletons. Sequences were derived from PBMCs from blood, sampled 11 to 12 days after vaccination. The receptors here all came from a man aged 50 to 59 who received an inactivated influenza vaccine.

This clonotype came up many times. This chain links TRBV28 with TRBJ2-1, with a tentative D call TRBD2 (6 bases). Trimming removed 1 base from V and 0 bases from J, with 10 bases in between. The CDR3 extends over 16 amino acids. Germline values: CDR1 MDHEN, CDR2 SYDVKM. CDR3 in DNA: TGTGCCAGCAGTTTATTTTGGCGGGGCTCCTACAATGAGCAGTTCTTC. Amino acids: CASSLFWRGSYNEQFF.

The genes are TRBV5-6 and TRBJ2-1; 7 bases align to TRBD1. The length of the CDR3 is 15 residues. Germline trimming cut 2 bases from V and 6 bases from J; bases unmatched to any gene: 8. Germline V gene sequence: CDR1 SGHDT, CDR2 YYEEEE. CDR3: CASSFRGSLPNEQFF. CDR3 sequence (DNA): TGTGCCAGCAGCTTCAGGGGGTCGTTACCCAATGAGCAGTTCTTC.

A few counts support this clonotype. The chain joins TRBV12-3 or TRBV12-4 to TRBJ2-2; D ambiguous. V was clipped by 7 bases and J by 0 bases, with 12 bases between them. This CDR3 is built from 15 residues. The CDR3 sequence is CASTGWWANTGELFF. Here the CDR3 DNA reads TGTGCCAGCACCGGGTGGTGGGCGAACACCGGGGAGCTGTTTTTT.

The rearrangement links TRBV6-1 to TRBJ2-3, with D perhaps matching TRBD1 or TRBD2 (5 bases each). Trimming took 2 bases from V and 0 from J, leaving 18 bases between them. This CDR3 contains 18 residues. The germline V gene encodes CDR1 MNHNS and CDR2 SASEGT. CDR3 in amino acids: CASSEFLPGTSSTDTQYF. CDR3 coding DNA: TGTGCCAGCAGTGAATTCCTTCCAGGGACCTCTAGCACAGATACGCAGTATTTT.

This clonotype was counted ten times or more. The rearrangement uses TRBV20-1 and TRBJ2-3; 11 positions match TRBD2. V was pared by 4 bases and J by 0 bases, with 9 bases of the junction left unmatched. The CDR3 is 17 amino acids. The germline V gene has CDR1 DFQATT and CDR2 SNEGSKA (reference sequence). The DNA for the CDR3 is TGCAGTGCTAAAGGCCGACTAGCGGGAACTAGCACAGATACGCAGTATTTT. This translates into CSAKGRLAGTSTDTQYF.